One and the same sample provided the 14 T cell receptor beta chains below, sequenced in a study of blood T cell repertoires in COVID-19. TCRdb keeps only in-frame clones here, not all; method: immunoSEQ multiplex PCR. The sample consists of 250,000 to 300,000 clones, around 90% of them appearing once. Sequenced input: peripheral blood. The origin of the receptors is a woman aged 50 to 60 who had recovered from COVID-19.

The chain links TRBV6-4 to TRBJ2-2; a weak D match, TRBD2 (5 bases). Germline V gene lookup returns CDR1 MRHNA and CDR2 SNTAGT. Trimming cost V 8 bases and J 0 bases, with 13 bases left between them. This CDR3 contains 15 residues. CDR3 DNA sequence: TGTGCCAGCGGCCGAAGCGGCGCGAACACCGGGGAGCTGTTTTTT. This translates into CASGRSGANTGELFF.

This chain links TRBV2 with TRBJ2-7; no definite D call. The V end was cut by 7 bases, the J end by 4 bases, with 14 bases between. The CDR3 consists of 13 residues. From germline, CDR1 is SNHLY and CDR2 FYNNEI. CDR3 in DNA: TGTGCCAGCAAACCTACGATACTATACGAGCAGTACTTC. It encodes CASKPTILYEQYF.

As regards this clone: The junction departs from germline at one end; a sequencing error may be responsible. The rearrangement links TRBV10-3 to TRBJ1-2; D is undetermined. Germline V gene data show CDR1 as ENHRY and CDR2 as SYGVKD. CDR3 length: 13 residues. The chain's CDR3 is CAISESRDETSAF. The CDR3 nucleotides read TGTGCCATCAGTGAGTCGAGAGATGAAACCTCCGCCTTC.

This rearrangement joins TRBV27 to TRBJ1-1, with 9 positions matching TRBD1. Per germline, CDR1 MNHEY and CDR2 SMNVEV (reference sequence). The CDR3 extends over 14 amino acids. Trimming cost V 4 bases and J 5 bases; bases outside gene matches: 5. The CDR3 DNA sequence: TGTGCCAGCAGTTCTACCGGGACAGGGACTGAAGCTTTCTTT. It codes for CASSSTGTGTEAFF.

The chain joins TRBV15 to TRBJ2-1, with D unclear. The germline V gene encodes CDR1 LNHNV and CDR2 YYDKDF (reference sequence). The CDR3 runs 13 residues. V was shortened by 1 base and J by 6 bases, with 7 bases between the two germline ends. CDR3 protein: CATSRGLINEQFF. Written as DNA, the CDR3 is TGTGCCACCAGCAGAGGACTCATCAATGAGCAGTTCTTC.

CDR3 in amino acids: CASSDRAPLETQYF. In DNA form, the CDR3 reads TGTGCCAGCAGCGACAGAGCGCCCCTGGAGACCCAGTACTTC. The J gene is TRBJ2-5, the V gene TRBV27, with a weak D call TRBD1 (5 bases). The CDR3 runs 14 residues. V lost 6 bases to trimming and J lost 5 bases, with 16 bases between them. Germline V CDR1 and CDR2: MNHEY, SMNVEV (reference sequence).

The chain uses TRBV11-3 and TRBJ2-2; D might be TRBD1 (6 bases). The CDR3 is 15 amino acids. The V end lost 3 bases, the J end lost 1 base, and 9 bases lay between the germline ends. The germline V gene encodes CDR1 SGHNT and CDR2 YENEEA. The CDR3 spells CASSLTGENTGELFF. DNA for the CDR3: TGTGCCAGCAGCTTGACAGGAGAGAACACCGGGGAGCTGTTTTTT. Full variable domain (rest looked up from reference TRBV11-3 and TRBJ2-2): EAGVVQSPRYKIIEKKQPVAFWCNPISGHNTLYWYLQNLGQGPELLIRYENEEAVDDSQLPKDRFSAERLKGVDSTLKIQPAELGDSAVYLCASSLTGENTGELFFGEGSRLTVL.

CDR3 loop: CSVERLAGDNEQFF. The CDR3 DNA reads as TGCAGCGTTGAGAGGCTAGCGGGGGACAATGAGCAGTTCTTC. The chain links TRBV29-1 to TRBJ2-1; TRBD2 aligns across 10 bases. V shed 3 bases, J shed 5 bases, and the junction held 4 bases outside the gene matches. Germline values: CDR1 SQVTM, CDR2 ANQGSEA. The length of the CDR3 is 14 residues.

The rearrangement joins TRBV7-3 to TRBJ1-1, with 8 nucleotides matching TRBD1. This CDR3 has 14 residues. The V and J ends lost 5 bases and 2 bases, in that order; junction bases with no gene match: 4. Germline V gene sequence: CDR1 SGHTA, CDR2 FQGTGA. DNA for the CDR3: TGTGCCAGCAGCCAGGACAGGGTAAACACTGAAGCTTTCTTT. Translating gives CASSQDRVNTEAFF.

This chain uses TRBV12-1 with TRBJ2-7; the table's D call of TRBD1 was not tested on the DNA. TRBV12-1 is given as a pseudogene. This CDR3 has 15 amino acids. CDR3 coding DNA: TGTGCCAGCAGCACGGGACAGGGGGCGCGCTACGAGCAGTACTTC. It yields the protein CASSTGQGARYEQYF.

V usage is TRBV6-2 or TRBV6-3 and J usage is TRBJ2-1; 7 nucleotides align to TRBD2. The germline V gene has CDR1 MNHEY and CDR2 SVGEGT. V lost 6 bases to trimming and J lost 4 bases; unmatched junction nucleotides: 9. The CDR3 is 15 amino acids. The DNA of the CDR3 is TGTGCCAGCAGATACCTACTAGCGAGATACAATGAGCAGTTCTTC. Translating it yields CASRYLLARYNEQFF.

The V call is TRBV12-3 or TRBV12-4, the J call TRBJ2-1, with D possibly TRBD1 on 5 matching bases. The CDR3 runs to 12 residues. V lost 1 base to trimming and J lost 12 bases, with 10 bases between them. This chain's CDR3 is CASSLGGHRQFF. CDR3 sequence (DNA): TGTGCCAGCAGTTTAGGAGGACACCGGCAGTTCTTC.

This clone has more than one count but fewer than ten. The CDR3 coding sequence is TGCGCCAGCAGCTACGAGGGACAGGGTTTCGACTATGGCTACACCTTC. As protein: CASSYEGQGFDYGYTF. The V gene is TRBV5-1, the J gene TRBJ1-2; 9 nucleotides agree with TRBD1. With V trimmed by 3 bases and J by 3 bases, 9 bases remained unmatched. The CDR3 has 16 residues. Germline CDR1 SGHRS, CDR2 YFSETQ.

The chain has TRBV5-1 and TRBJ2-1, with TRBD1 identical over 7 bases. This CDR3 region has 14 residues. Trimming at V came to 0 bases and at J to 8 bases, leaving 5 bases not matched to a gene. The V gene's germline CDR1 is SGHRS and CDR2 YFSETQ. CDR3 loop: CASSLGQGHDEQFF. The DNA of the CDR3 is TGCGCCAGCAGCTTGGGACAGGGTCACGATGAGCAGTTCTTC.